The T cell receptor beta chain described here comes from a study of T cells in Graves' hyperthyroidism and ophthalmopathy. This clonotype was recorded a few times. CDR1 and CDR2 (germline): SGHTA, FQGNSA. The CDR3 totals 13 residues. Trimming cost V 3 bases and J 4 bases, with 8 bases left between them. It was RNA transcripts that yielded the amplified TCR beta CDR3 regions. An initial round of RT-PCR targeting the TCR CDR3 relied on the HTBI primer set. In TCRdb, the multiplex PCR reads were re-called with MiXCR into one record per CDR3 protein. This sample has 490,000 or so distinct CDR3 sequences, with approximately 49% found just once. Used for diagnoses were clinical symptoms, serum thyroxine and TRAb, thyroid ultrasound and orbital computed tomography.

The chain couples TRBV7-2 to TRBJ2-3; D gene uncertain. The TCR comes from an adult woman with Graves' disease, either hyperthyroidism or ophthalmopathy (not recorded which). The specimen was peripheral blood or thyroid tissue (not recorded which). Here the CDR3 DNA reads TGTGCCAGCAGCTTCCGAGGATCAGATACGCAGTATTTT. It translates to CASSFRGSDTQYF.